The 3 T cell receptor delta chains listed next were all sequenced from one sample in a study of gamma-delta chains in newborns, infants, children. TCRdb fed the reads to CATT. The table records roughly 6,500 delta-chain clones, roughly 2% of them present only once. The sequenced material came from blood. These receptors were taken from a child who was a newborn, infant or young child, either healthy, febrile or measles-vaccinated (not recorded which).

Within the sample, this clone is medium-sized. Within the sample, other DNA sequences also encode this same CDR3. The chain links TRDV2 to TRDJ3, with 9 bases identical to TRDD3. Trimming took 0 bases from V and 0 from J; bases not matched to a gene: 8. CDR1 and CDR2 (germline): GEAIGNYY, EKD. There are 20 residues in the CDR3. The CDR3 region is CACDTVLGDHSSWDTRQMFF. The CDR3 DNA sequence: TGTGCCTGTGACACCGTACTGGGGGACCATAGCTCCTGGGACACCCGACAGATGTTTTTC.

This clone has only a few counts. TCRdb's entry gives the protein of a much larger clone, which mismatches this DNA's translation at residue 16, likely from a read error; the protein reported here is translated from the DNA. The chain couples TRDV2 to TRDJ3; 11 bases fit TRDD3. The CDR3 covers 18 residues. The germline V gene has CDR1 GEAIGNYY and CDR2 EKD. CDR3 DNA sequence: TGTGCCTGTGACGTACTGGGGGATAGCTCCTGGGACACCCGACAGGTGTTTTTC. Translating gives CACDVLGDSSWDTRQVFF.

This clone was seen a handful of times. A single base is all that separates this from a far larger clone, so a read error is likely. This CDR3 is also generated by other DNA sequences in the sample. CDR3 in DNA: TGTGCCTGTGACATACTGGGGGATACGTCCTGGGACACCCGACAGATGTTTTTC. Protein: CACDILGDTSWDTRQMFF. The chain couples TRDV2 to TRDJ3; TRDD3 matches at 13 bases. The CDR3 runs to 18 residues. V gave up 2 bases and J gave up 1 base; unmatched junction bases: 1. Germline V gene lookup returns CDR1 GEAIGNYY and CDR2 EKD.